This T cell receptor beta chain was retrieved from a study of CD8 T cells in ankylosing spondylitis. Library preparation for TCR beta used quantitative 5'-RACE with molecular barcodes. MiXCR, run by TCRdb on the 5' RACE reads, gives a single entry per CDR3 protein. This repertoire shows 700,000 to 1,000,000 distinct CDR3 sequences, about 11% found once; its top ten account for around 0.51%. V trimming: 2 bases; J trimming: 5 bases; junction bases outside the gene matches: 9. The CDR3 runs 15 residues. Per the germline V gene, CDR1 is LGHNA and CDR2 is YNFKEQ. Study-wide results and caveats: Seemingly characteristic of ankylosing spondylitis blood was a TCR beta motif consisting of under ten highly homologous variants. Past research had described some motif variants in reactive arthritis synovial fluid and blood. Within peripheral blood, clones linked to disease were CD8+ and relatively rare.

This clonotype was seen many times. Its cognate antigen is unknown. Sequenced input: blood, either unsorted or a sorted T cell fraction (not recorded which). The rearrangement uses TRBV4-2 and TRBJ2-7; 7 bases align to TRBD2. This clonotype originated in a male donor with ankylosing spondylitis. CDR3 in amino acids: CASSQPSSGEDEQYF. The CDR3 nucleotides read TGTGCCAGCAGCCAACCCTCTAGCGGAGAAGACGAGCAGTACTTC.